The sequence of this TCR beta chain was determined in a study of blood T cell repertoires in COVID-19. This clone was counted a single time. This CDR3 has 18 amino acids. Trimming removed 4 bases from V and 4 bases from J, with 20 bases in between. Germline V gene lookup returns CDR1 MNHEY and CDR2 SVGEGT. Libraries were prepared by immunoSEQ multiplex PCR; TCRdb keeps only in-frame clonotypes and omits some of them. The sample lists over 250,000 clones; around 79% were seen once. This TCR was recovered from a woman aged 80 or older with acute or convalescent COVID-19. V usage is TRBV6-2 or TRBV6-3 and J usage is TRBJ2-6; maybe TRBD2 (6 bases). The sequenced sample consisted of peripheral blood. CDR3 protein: CASSSHQRGGTGANVLTF. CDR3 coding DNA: TGTGCCAGCAGTTCTCACCAACGGGGAGGAACCGGGGCCAACGTCCTGACTTTC.